The 28 T cell receptor beta chains in this list originate from one sample, sequenced in a study of T-cell reconstitution after alpha-beta-depleted transplantation in children. Unique molecular identifiers were incorporated during preparation of the TCRbeta library. In TCRdb, the PCR reads were re-called with MiXCR into one record per CDR3 protein. The sample contains approximately 500,000 distinct CDR3 sequences, 25% to 30% of which appear only once. This sample comprised PBMCs, obtained before TCRalphabeta/CD19-depleted stem cell transplant. Every receptor here comes from a boy younger than two with Wiskott-Aldrich syndrome, due to receive a stem cell transplant.

The rearrangement uses TRBV29-1 and TRBJ2-5; unclear D gene. V was cut by 7 bases and J by 4 bases, with 7 bases left in between. Per germline, CDR1 SQVTM and CDR2 ANQGSEA. The CDR3 extends over 10 amino acids. The CDR3 nucleotides are TGCAGCGCATATGGAGAGACCCAGTACTTC. Translating it yields CSAYGETQYF.

V is TRBV7-2 and J is TRBJ2-7; D unclear. The length of the CDR3 is 12 residues. The germline gives CDR1 SGHTA, CDR2 FQGNSA. V gave up 5 bases and J gave up 3 bases, with 8 bases separating them. CDR3 region: CASSHSLYEQYF. In DNA form, the CDR3 reads TGTGCCAGCAGCCATAGCCTCTACGAGCAGTACTTC.

This clonotype showed up many times. This chain links TRBV5-6 with TRBJ2-1; 8 nucleotides agree with TRBD2. In germline, CDR1 is SGHDT, CDR2 YYEEEE. This CDR3 contains 15 residues. Unmatched junction bases numbered 4, after V lost 3 bases and J lost 2 bases. The chain's CDR3 is CASSWTSFPYNEQFF. CDR3 nucleotide sequence: TGTGCCAGCAGCTGGACTAGCTTCCCCTACAATGAGCAGTTCTTC.

This clonotype occurred a few times. This CDR3 reads CATSTTLGTPFRGQYF. In DNA, the CDR3 is TGTGCCACCAGCACGACCCTCGGGACTCCTTTTAGGGGGCAGTACTTC. V gene TRBV15 combines with J gene TRBJ2-7; tentative D call: TRBD2 (6 bases). The CDR3 length is 16 residues. The germline CDR1 and CDR2 sequences are LNHNV and YYDKDF (reference sequence). V dropped 4 bases and J dropped 9 bases, with 25 bases sitting between them.

V is TRBV28 and J is TRBJ2-5; a weak D match, TRBD2 (6 bases). In germline, CDR1 is MDHEN, CDR2 SYDVKM. Trimming left V 6 bases short and J 6 bases short, with 17 bases between. This CDR3 spans 14 amino acids. CDR3 region: CASSHPTSPKTQYF. The CDR3 nucleotides are TGTGCCAGCAGCCACCCTACTAGCCCGAAGACCCAGTACTTC. Combining the CDR3 with reference TRBV28 and TRBJ2-5 gives the whole variable domain DVKVTQSSRYLVKRTGEKVFLECVQDMDHENMFWYRQDPGLGLRLIYFSYDVKMKEKGDIPEGYSVSREKKERFSLILESASTNQTSMYLCASSHPTSPKTQYFGPGTRLLVL.

The rearrangement uses TRBV5-1 and TRBJ2-5; TRBD2 matches 12 bases. Germline CDR1 SGHRS, CDR2 YFSETQ. V shed 5 bases and J 3 bases; nucleotides not matched to a gene: 5. The CDR3 is 15 residues long. DNA of the CDR3: TGCGCCAGCAGACGAGGACTAGCGGGAAAAGAGACCCAGTACTTC. The encoded protein is CASRRGLAGKETQYF.

The sample holds a few counts of this clonotype. This rearrangement joins TRBV5-1 to TRBJ2-7; 7 nucleotides align to TRBD2. Trimming removed 4 bases from V and 3 bases from J; junction bases left unmatched: 4. CDR1 SGHRS and CDR2 YFSETQ come from the germline V gene. The CDR3 runs 13 residues. The DNA of the CDR3 is TGCGCCAGCAGCCACCGGGAGGACTACGAGCAGTACTTC. Translating it yields CASSHREDYEQYF.

On this clonotype itself: The germline gene is not matched at one end of the junction; a read error may be the cause. This chain links TRBV5-1 with TRBJ1-1; D not resolved. This CDR3 spans 13 amino acids. Germline CDR1 SGHRS, CDR2 YFSETQ. CDR3 in amino acids: CASSLFGQVVASF. DNA of the CDR3: TGCGCCAGCAGCTTATTTGGGCAGGTCGTAGCTTCATTT.

This clonotype was seen only a few times. This chain connects TRBV12-3 or TRBV12-4 to TRBJ2-5, with 10 bases aligning to TRBD1. The trim removed 0 bases at V and 5 bases at J, leaving 3 bases unmatched. The CDR3 is 15 amino acids. CDR3 DNA: TGTGCCAGCAGTTTAGCACCGGGACAGGGGGAGACCCAGTACTTC. Translating it yields CASSLAPGQGETQYF.

The gene calls are TRBV20-1 and TRBJ2-2; D remains unclear. CDR3 length: 12 residues. Germline V gene data show CDR1 as DFQATT and CDR2 as SNEGSKA (reference sequence). V lost 3 bases, J lost 5 bases, and 7 bases lay in between. For the CDR3, the DNA is TGCAGTGCTAGTCCGGAGACCGGGGAGCTGTTTTTT. As protein: CSASPETGELFF.

This chain links TRBV5-5 with TRBJ2-2; possible D gene TRBD2, 5 bases. Trimming pared 1 base from V and 7 bases from J, leaving 14 bases between. From germline, CDR1 is SGHKS and CDR2 YYEKEE (reference sequence). The CDR3 extends over 15 amino acids. This CDR3 reads CASSLSYPGNGELFF. The DNA of the CDR3 is TGTGCCAGCAGCTTGTCTTATCCCGGGAACGGGGAGCTGTTTTTT.

In this sample, this clonotype turned up a few times. The V and J genes are TRBV6-4 and TRBJ2-3, with D perhaps TRBD1 (5 bases). The V end lost 4 bases, the J end lost 3 bases, and 8 bases lay between the germline ends. There are 13 residues in the CDR3. Germline CDR1 is MRHNA and CDR2 is SNTAGT. DNA for the CDR3: TGTGCCAGCAGTGCAGGGCCGACAGATACGCAGTATTTT. As protein: CASSAGPTDTQYF.

The chain couples TRBV28 to TRBJ2-5; TRBD2 is a possible D gene (5 bases). Trimming left V 3 bases short and J 6 bases short, with 17 bases between. The germline V gene encodes CDR1 MDHEN and CDR2 SYDVKM. The CDR3 contains 15 residues. CDR3 amino acids: CASSFVGAVRKTQYF. CDR3 bases: TGTGCCAGCAGTTTCGTCGGAGCGGTCCGCAAGACCCAGTACTTC.

V usage is TRBV20-1 and J usage is TRBJ2-4; D tentatively fits TRBD1 or TRBD2 (5 bases each). The CDR3 runs to 16 residues. Trimming cost V 5 bases and J 1 base, with 18 bases left between them. Germline-derived CDR1 and CDR2 are DFQATT and SNEGSKA (reference sequence). The CDR3 nucleotides read TGCAGTGCTCCTACGGGACCCGCTTCTGCCAAAAACATTCAGTACTTC. The encoded protein is CSAPTGPASAKNIQYF.

This clonotype appeared a few times. The genes are TRBV29-1 and TRBJ2-2; the D call may be TRBD1 or TRBD2 (7 bases each). This CDR3 is 14 amino acids long. The V end was cut by 7 bases, the J end by 2 bases, with 14 bases between. Germline CDR1 is SQVTM and CDR2 is ANQGSEA. The CDR3 DNA is TGCAGCGGCAGGGGGACTACAAACACCGGGGAGCTGTTTTTT. It translates to CSGRGTTNTGELFF.

This clonotype was counted a few times. The gene calls are TRBV5-1 and TRBJ1-2, with D possibly being TRBD1 (6 bases). The V end lost 1 base, the J end lost 9 bases, and 22 bases lay between the germline ends. CDR1 and CDR2 from the germline V gene are SGHRS and YFSETQ. There are 16 residues in the CDR3. CDR3 coding DNA: TGCGCCAGCAGCTTGTTTTCCGGTAGGGACATTCGTCGCTACACCTTC. Its protein is CASSLFSGRDIRRYTF.

This clonotype has only a few counts. The CDR3 sequence is CASSSTSWGGEQFF. The CDR3 DNA is TGCGCCAGCAGCTCGACCTCATGGGGAGGCGAGCAGTTCTTC. V is TRBV5-1 and J is TRBJ2-1; maybe TRBD2 (6 bases). Germline values: CDR1 SGHRS, CDR2 YFSETQ. The CDR3 has 14 residues. The V end was cut by 3 bases, the J end by 10 bases, with 17 bases between.

This clonotype was detected a few times. The chain recombines TRBV15 with TRBJ1-2, with a tentative D call TRBD1 (5 bases). This CDR3 has 15 residues. Germline-derived CDR1 and CDR2 are LNHNV and YYDKDF (reference sequence). V was pared by 3 bases and J by 4 bases, with 15 bases between. The CDR3 nucleotides read TGTGCCACCAGCAGGCCCCCAGGGTATCGCTATGGCTACACCTTC. Translation gives CATSRPPGYRYGYTF.

This chain connects TRBV20-1 to TRBJ2-7, with 13 bases that match TRBD2. The length of the CDR3 is 14 residues. Germline V gene sequence: CDR1 DFQATT, CDR2 SNEGSKA (reference sequence). V was pared by 6 bases and J by 3 bases, with 5 bases of the junction left unmatched. The CDR3 sequence is CSAQRTSGSYEQYF. The CDR3 coding sequence is TGCAGTGCGCAACGGACTAGCGGGAGCTACGAGCAGTACTTC.

The V call is TRBV12-3 or TRBV12-4, the J call TRBJ2-7; a possible D gene is TRBD1 (5 bases). The germline V and J ends were trimmed by 5 bases and 3 bases, with 17 bases remaining between them. CDR3 length equals 15 residues. In nucleotides, the CDR3 is TGTGCCAGCAGTCCCCAGGGCTTATTAAACTACGAGCAGTACTTC. Its translation is CASSPQGLLNYEQYF.

This chain joins TRBV28 and TRBJ2-1; D is possibly TRBD1 (6 bases). V lost 6 bases to trimming and J lost 6 bases, with 9 bases between them. The CDR3 is made up of 12 amino acids. Germline V gene lookup returns CDR1 MDHEN and CDR2 SYDVKM. The CDR3 region has the DNA TGTGCCAGCAGGCTACAGGGCAATGAGCAGTTCTTC. Residues: CASRLQGNEQFF. Drawing the rest from reference TRBV28 and TRBJ2-1, the complete variable domain is DVKVTQSSRYLVKRTGEKVFLECVQDMDHENMFWYRQDPGLGLRLIYFSYDVKMKEKGDIPEGYSVSREKKERFSLILESASTNQTSMYLCASRLQGNEQFFGPGTRLTVL.

V is TRBV6-1 and J is TRBJ2-1; a possible D gene is TRBD2 (5 bases). In germline, CDR1 is MNHNS, CDR2 SASEGT. V was cut by 8 bases and J by 1 base, with 12 bases left in between. The CDR3 totals 14 residues. The DNA of the CDR3 is TGTGCCAGCGGGTGGACTCCATCCTACAATGAGCAGTTCTTC. This gives the protein CASGWTPSYNEQFF.

V is TRBV5-1 and J is TRBJ2-2, with D possibly TRBD1 on 6 matching bases. Germline V CDR1 and CDR2: SGHRS, YFSETQ. The CDR3 has 14 residues. V lost 5 bases and J 7 bases, leaving 15 bases between the germline ends. This CDR3 is CASRKQGEVGELFF. CDR3 nucleotides: TGCGCCAGCAGGAAACAGGGTGAGGTCGGGGAGCTGTTTTTT.

This chain joins TRBV7-9 and TRBJ2-2; 11 bases align to TRBD2. Germline V gene lookup returns CDR1 SEHNR and CDR2 FQNEAQ (reference sequence). The CDR3 spans 17 residues. J was trimmed by 3 bases and V by 5 bases; bases with no gene match: 8. The DNA of the CDR3 is TGTGCCAGCAGCCCGAGACGGGGACTAGCGGACACCGGGGAGCTGTTTTTT. It encodes CASSPRRGLADTGELFF.

The chain recombines TRBV5-1 with TRBJ2-3; tentatively, D is TRBD1 (6 bases). The germline CDR1 and CDR2 sequences are SGHRS and YFSETQ. The CDR3 sequence is 16 residues long. Trimming cost V 1 base and J 5 bases, with 17 bases left between them. Here the CDR3 reads CASSLTQGMRRDTQYF. In DNA, the CDR3 is TGCGCCAGCAGCTTGACTCAGGGGATGAGAAGAGATACGCAGTATTTT.

This chain uses TRBV6-5 with TRBJ1-3; the D is unclear. Trimming took off 0 bases at V and 0 bases at J, with 9 bases between the two ends. This CDR3 has 16 residues. Germline V CDR1 and CDR2: MNHEY, SVGAGI. CDR3 nucleotide sequence: TGTGCCAGCAGTTACTCCGACGCGAGCTCTGGAAACACCATATATTTT. It is translated as CASSYSDASSGNTIYF.

This chain links TRBV12-3 or TRBV12-4 with TRBJ1-5; D call uncertain. Trimming pared 3 bases from V and 5 bases from J, leaving 8 bases between. The CDR3 spans 13 residues. For the CDR3, the DNA is TGTGCCAGCAGTTTGACGGAAGATCAGCCCCAGCATTTT. Translation gives CASSLTEDQPQHF.

The rearrangement joins TRBV7-3 to TRBJ2-3, with TRBD2 as a possible D gene (6 bases). CDR3 length equals 15 residues. Trimming removed 5 bases from V and 2 bases from J, with 14 bases in between. Germline loops: CDR1 SGHTA, CDR2 FQGTGA. CDR3 amino acids: CASSRISGLTDTQYF. CDR3 DNA sequence: TGTGCCAGCAGCCGAATTAGCGGCCTCACAGATACGCAGTATTTT.